The 15 T cell receptor beta chains in this list originate from one sample, sequenced in a study of T cell responses to AZD1222 COVID-19 vaccine. Clones were sequenced by immunoSEQ multiplex PCR, and TCRdb holds only the in-frame ones, with some missing. The table includes about 84,000 clones, 70% to 90% detected once. The source was peripheral blood, collected on day 0 of AZD1222 vaccination. These receptors originate from an adult in good health.

The V call is TRBV30, the J call TRBJ1-3, with D unclear. CDR1 is GTSNPN, CDR2 SVGIG, per germline (reference sequence). The CDR3 totals 14 residues. The V end was cut by 0 bases, the J end by 0 bases, with 6 bases between. CDR3 coding DNA: TGTGCCTGGAGTGTAATGACCTCTGGAAACACCATATATTTT. Encoded protein: CAWSVMTSGNTIYF. Complete variable domain (other parts from reference TRBV30 and TRBJ1-3): SQTIHQWPATLVQPVGSPLSLECTVEGTSNPNLYWYRQAAGRGLQLLFYSVGIGQISSEVPQNLSASRPQDRQFILSSKKLLLSDSGFYLCAWSVMTSGNTIYFGEGSWLTVV.

In the case of this clone: Other DNA sequences in the sample encode the same CDR3. The gene calls are TRBV5-1 and TRBJ1-1; D not certain. Looked up from germline, CDR1 is SGHRS and CDR2 is YFSETQ. This CDR3 is built from 14 residues. The V and J ends lost 0 bases and 1 base respectively, with 7 bases between them. The CDR3 nucleotides read TGCGCCAGCAGCTTGGGGCCCTCGAACACTGAAGCTTTCTTT. This encodes CASSLGPSNTEAFF.

V gene TRBV9 combines with J gene TRBJ1-4; D is perhaps TRBD1 (5 bases). Trimming took off 0 bases at V and 5 bases at J, with 8 bases between the two ends. The CDR3 has 14 amino acids. Germline CDR1 and CDR2: SGDLS and YYNGEE. This CDR3 reads CASSVGGLNEKLFF. The CDR3 nucleotides are TGTGCCAGCAGCGTAGGGGGCCTGAATGAAAAACTGTTTTTT.

The chain is built from TRBV5-1 and TRBJ1-2; 10 nucleotides line up with TRBD1. The CDR3 loop spans 16 amino acids. V shed 0 bases, J shed 6 bases, and the junction held 8 bases outside the gene matches. Germline-derived CDR1 and CDR2 are SGHRS and YFSETQ. CDR3 region: CASSLGGTGDFNGYTF. CDR3 nucleotide sequence: TGCGCCAGCAGCTTGGGCGGGACAGGGGACTTTAATGGCTACACCTTC.

V usage is TRBV7-2 and J usage is TRBJ1-4; tentative D call: TRBD1 (5 bases). CDR1 and CDR2 (germline): SGHTA, FQGNSA. Deletions cut 2 bases from V and 5 bases from J, with 18 bases between. The CDR3 contains 17 residues. CDR3 DNA: TGTGCCAGCAGCTTATCTTTTGACAGCGCCCAAAATGAAAAACTGTTTTTT. The encoded protein is CASSLSFDSAQNEKLFF.

V is TRBV9 and J is TRBJ2-1; D gene unclear. This CDR3 region has 15 residues. The germline V gene has CDR1 SGDLS and CDR2 YYNGEE. The V end lost 5 bases, the J end lost 0 bases, and 12 bases lay between the germline ends. This CDR3 is CASSVTFSSYNEQFF. The CDR3, as DNA: TGTGCCAGCAGTGTGACGTTTTCCTCCTACAATGAGCAGTTCTTC.

This chain links TRBV5-1 with TRBJ2-4; TRBD1 might be the D (5 bases). V lost 4 bases, J lost 6 bases, and 11 bases lay in between. There are 13 residues in the CDR3. From germline, CDR1 is SGHRS and CDR2 YFSETQ. CDR3 sequence reads: CASSMDIGNIQYF. CDR3 nucleotide sequence: TGCGCCAGCAGCATGGACATAGGAAACATTCAGTACTTC.

The rearrangement uses TRBV24-1 and TRBJ2-1; 9 positions agree with TRBD2. This CDR3 is 16 amino acids long. CDR1 and CDR2 from the germline V gene are KGHDR and SFDVKD. The ends lost 3 bases at V and 7 bases at J; junction bases unmatched: 9. The CDR3 protein is CATSDPSGRTLNEQFF. DNA of the CDR3: TGTGCCACCAGTGATCCCAGCGGGAGGACCCTTAATGAGCAGTTCTTC.

The V call is TRBV20-1, the J call TRBJ1-1, with a tentative D call TRBD1 (5 bases). CDR3 length: 11 amino acids. Germline V gene data show CDR1 as DFQATT and CDR2 as SNEGSKA (reference sequence). Trimming cost V 1 base and J 11 bases, with 11 bases left between them. CDR3 nucleotides: TGCAGTGCTAGAGTCGGGGGAGTCGCTTTCTTT. Encoded protein: CSARVGGVAFF.

Here the CDR3 reads CASSSATETYEQYF. CDR3 coding DNA: TGTGCCAGCAGCTCAGCGACAGAAACCTACGAGCAGTACTTC. The chain recombines TRBV7-9 with TRBJ2-7; a weak D match, TRBD1 (5 bases). The length of the CDR3 is 14 residues. Germline-derived CDR1 and CDR2 are SEHNR and FQNEAQ (reference sequence). Trimming left V 4 bases short and J 2 bases short, with 12 bases between.

The CDR3 sequence is CASSGDGSNQPQHF. Written as DNA, the CDR3 is TGTGCCAGCAGTGGGGACGGAAGCAATCAGCCCCAGCATTTT. The genes are TRBV2 and TRBJ1-5; tentative D call: TRBD1 (5 bases). The CDR3 has 14 amino acids. Trimming cost V 4 bases and J 1 base, with 8 bases left between them. The germline CDR1 and CDR2 sequences are SNHLY and FYNNEI.

This chain links TRBV11-2 with TRBJ1-1; 9 nucleotides line up with TRBD1. Germline V CDR1 and CDR2: SGHAT, FQNNGV. The CDR3 has 17 residues. Losses at the gene ends were 5 bases for V and 4 bases for J; bases not matched to a gene: 14. CDR3 bases: TGTGCCAGCAGCCGACGGGACAGGGCGACGAGTGCCACTGAAGCTTTCTTT. It encodes CASSRRDRATSATEAFF.

J is TRBJ1-5 and V is TRBV7-2; D ambiguous. The CDR3 is 15 residues long. Looked up from germline, CDR1 is SGHTA and CDR2 is FQGNSA. The V and J ends lost 8 bases and 1 base respectively, with 15 bases between them. CDR3 protein: CASRRSEGSNQPQHF. The CDR3 bases are TGTGCCAGCCGCCGGTCTGAGGGAAGCAATCAGCCCCAGCATTTT.

The genes are TRBV12-5 and TRBJ2-4; D is uncertain. In germline, CDR1 is LGHNT, CDR2 FRNRAP. Trimming shortened V by 1 base and J by 6 bases, and 10 bases separated the two germline ends. CDR3 length equals 14 residues. The CDR3 DNA reads TGTGCTAGTGGTTTGGATCGGTCCCCAAACATTCAGTACTTC. This sequence encodes CASGLDRSPNIQYF.

The gene calls are TRBV5-1 and TRBJ1-6; the D gene is possibly TRBD1 (6 bases). The V gene lost 5 bases and the J gene lost 5 bases, with 11 bases spanning the gap. The CDR3 has 14 residues. From germline, CDR1 is SGHRS and CDR2 YFSETQ. The CDR3 DNA follows: TGCGCCAGCAGTCAAGGGGGGGATAATTCACCCCTCCACTTT. Translating gives CASSQGGDNSPLHF.